What follows describes a single T cell receptor (beta chain). Its antigen is as yet unknown. The data were taken from a study of vaccination effects on CD4 cells after COVID-19. Looking at the study overall: The second dose preceded post-vaccine samples by a median of 72 days. General study findings and limits: Long after vaccination, the clones induced by infection and by vaccine shrank markedly in size.

The assay was immunoSEQ multiplex PCR, and TCRdb's table has in-frame clones only and misses some. The sample includes 20,000 to 25,000 clones, roughly 79% of them seen just once. The CDR3 loop spans 16 amino acids. Looked up from germline, CDR1 is SGHRS and CDR2 is YFSETQ. V was cut by 4 bases and J by 1 base, with 17 bases left in between. ViraFEST used viral peptide pools to expand antigen-specific CD4+ T cells before sequencing. Following a roughly 9-day culture, CD4+ T cells were purified. It was two doses of either the BNT162b2 or mRNA-1273 vaccine that participants received. Vaccine recipients had no previous SARS-CoV-2 infection; their nucleocapsid antibodies were negative.

The sequence came from a human donor who received a COVID-19 vaccine. Some clones in this sample may be carry-over from other donors' samples. The material was CD4+ T cells from PBMCs cultured with SARS-CoV-2 spike peptides, obtained after COVID-19 vaccination. The rearrangement joins TRBV5-1 to TRBJ1-1; D is unclear. The CDR3 region has the DNA TGCGCCAGCAGCGGGAGGGCAGGCCCTAAGAACACTGAAGCTTTCTTT. It yields the protein CASSGRAGPKNTEAFF.